These 4 T cell receptor beta chains were all obtained from the same sample, sequenced in a study of identical twins. TCRdb called the 5' RACE reads again in MiXCR, with one record for every CDR3 protein. Of 240,000 or so distinct CDR3 sequences in the sample, 10% to 15% are singletons; the top ten hold roughly 4%. These data also formed part of another study, on yellow fever vaccine responses in identical twins.

The specimen was memory (CD45RO+) T cells sorted from blood. Receptors originate from a woman aged 18-29 years in good health.

The chain joins TRBV28 to TRBJ1-5; a possible D gene is TRBD1 (6 bases). Germline loops: CDR1 MDHEN, CDR2 SYDVKM. This CDR3 is built from 15 residues. V lost 3 bases and J lost 1, with 10 bases in between. The CDR3 here is CASSFTGTSNQPQHF. For the CDR3, the DNA is TGTGCCAGCAGTTTTACAGGGACAAGCAATCAGCCCCAGCATTTT.

A few counts support this clonotype. Written as DNA, the CDR3 is TGTGCCAGCAGCTTCCGACAGGGGGCGACGACAGATACGCAGTATTTT. This sequence encodes CASSFRQGATTDTQYF. The rearrangement uses TRBV7-8 and TRBJ2-3; TRBD1 matches at 10 bases. V was pared by 3 bases and J by 3 bases, with 6 bases of the junction left unmatched. The CDR3 is 16 residues long. CDR1 and CDR2 from the germline V gene are SGHVS and FQNEAQ.

This chain joins TRBV25-1 and TRBJ2-5; 7 bases are shared with TRBD1. The CDR3 is made up of 13 amino acids. The germline gives CDR1 MGHDK, CDR2 SYGVNS. V trimming: 7 bases; J trimming: 4 bases; junction bases outside the gene matches: 6. The CDR3 DNA follows: TGTGCCAGCACCCGACAGGGACGAGAGACCCAGTACTTC. It translates to CASTRQGRETQYF.

The sample holds a few counts of this clonotype. The V and J genes are TRBV7-2 and TRBJ1-2, with D unclear. The CDR3 has 14 residues. Trimming pared 4 bases from V and 5 bases from J, leaving 14 bases between. CDR1 SGHTA and CDR2 FQGNSA come from the germline V gene. In DNA form, the CDR3 reads TGTGCCAGCAGCTCCTCTGCGGATATATATGGCTACACCTTC. Protein sequence: CASSSSADIYGYTF.